This T cell receptor (beta chain) was captured in a study of T-cell reconstitution after alpha-beta-depleted transplantation in children. Concerning this clonotype itself: Its antigen remains unidentified.

During its preparation, the TCRbeta library received unique molecular identifiers. Each CDR3 protein gets one entry after TCRdb re-called the PCR reads with MiXCR. The sample consists of roughly 790,000 distinct CDR3 sequences, under 20% of them appearing once. Points from the study as a whole: Surviving recipient cells, namely T cells and thymic progenitors, were the source of high day-60 TCRbeta diversity in some patients. T-cell numbers and diversity one year post-transplant derived largely from freshly generated T cells. Several hundred expanded graft clones reportedly were the source of alpha-beta T cells about two months after transplant.

The CDR3 totals 13 residues. Trimming removed 2 bases at V and 3 bases at J, with 6 bases between. The germline V gene encodes CDR1 SGHRS and CDR2 YFSETQ. The chain combines TRBV5-1 with TRBJ2-4; D might be TRBD2 (5 bases). The receptor was derived from a male patient aged 5 to 17 who had a stem cell transplant for acute lymphoblastic leukemia, so the T cells may come from the graft donor. Sequenced material: PBMCs, mostly from graft donor cells, taken 360 days after TCRalphabeta/CD19-depleted stem cell transplant. The CDR3 DNA follows: TGCGCCAGCAGCTTCCGGGACAAAAACATTCAGTACTTC. Its protein product is CASSFRDKNIQYF.